This T cell receptor (beta chain) came from a study of cytomegalovirus exposure and HLA in healthy donors. Study results and limitations: With later analysis, a missense DCLRE1C variant became linked to TCR beta V- and J-gene trimming.

The PCR had 60 Vbeta and 13 Jbeta primers. Measured with immunoSEQ multiplex PCR; TCRdb has only the in-frame clones, and not every one. The data show about 120,000 clones, roughly 80% seen once. The CDR3 is 13 amino acids. Trimming pared 3 bases from V and 2 bases from J, leaving 8 bases between. CDR1 is WNHNN, CDR2 SYGVQD, per germline (reference sequence). Details on this clone: Its specificity is unknown.

The sequence derives from a man between 60 and 70 years old in good health and CMV-seropositive. Sequencing used PBMCs. This sequence joins TRBV10-1 and TRBJ2-7; maybe TRBD2 (5 bases). The CDR3 region is CASSDGLTYEQYF. DNA of the CDR3: TGCGCCAGCAGTGATGGACTTACCTACGAGCAGTACTTC.